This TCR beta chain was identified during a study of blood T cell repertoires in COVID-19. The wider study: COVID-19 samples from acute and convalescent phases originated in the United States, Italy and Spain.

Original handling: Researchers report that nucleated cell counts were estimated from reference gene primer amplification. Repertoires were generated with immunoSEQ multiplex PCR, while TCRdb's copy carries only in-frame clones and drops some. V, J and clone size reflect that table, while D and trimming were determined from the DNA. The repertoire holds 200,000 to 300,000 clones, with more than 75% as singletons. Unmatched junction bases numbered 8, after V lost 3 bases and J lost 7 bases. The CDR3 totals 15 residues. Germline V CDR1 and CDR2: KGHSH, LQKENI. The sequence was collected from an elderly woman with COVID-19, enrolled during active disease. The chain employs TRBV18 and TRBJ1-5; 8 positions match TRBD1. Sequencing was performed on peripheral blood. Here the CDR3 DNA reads TGTGCCAGCTCACCGGGACAGGCTGATGGACAGCCCCAGCATTTT. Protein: CASSPGQADGQPQHF.